Listed below are T cell receptor beta chains from one sample, sequenced in a study of Graves' ophthalmopathy and Graves' hyperthyroidism. MiXCR, run by TCRdb on the multiplex PCR reads, gives a single entry per CDR3 protein. This repertoire shows 400,000 to 450,000 distinct CDR3 sequences, around 20% found once; its top ten account for under 3%. Material for sequencing was peripheral blood. The receptor set was obtained from a woman aged 18-30 years with stable Graves' hyperthyroidism. The CDR3 runs from the conserved cysteine through the conserved F or W. The D gene is left open where the match is weak. Expanded clones are given a class, and other clones once, few, many or no size at all.

D gene | J gene | V gene | clone size | CDR3 DNA | CDR3 protein
TRBD1 | TRBJ1-1 | TRBV7-2 | NA | TGTGCCAGCAGCCCGAGAGGACAGGCGGGGACTGAAGCTTTCTTT | CASSPRGQAGTEAFF
TRBD2 | TRBJ2-5 | TRBV6-2/TRBV6-3 | many | TGTGCCAGCACTTACAGACTAGCGGGTAATCCCCTCCAAGAGACCCAGTACTTC | CASTYRLAGNPLQETQYF
TRBD2 | TRBJ2-4 | TRBV6-2/TRBV6-3 | few | TGTGCCAGCAGTAACCCCACGTCTAGCGGAAACATTAAGTACTTC | CASSNPTSSGNIKYF
NA | TRBJ2-2 | TRBV5-1 | many | TGCGCCAGCAGTCTATGGACAGAGAACACCGGGGAGCTGTTTTTT | CASSLWTENTGELFF
NA | TRBJ2-2 | TRBV4-2 | many | TGTGCCAGCAGCTCCAAGAGCTCGGACACCGGGGAGCTGTTTTTT | CASSSKSSDTGELFF
TRBD2 | TRBJ2-5 | TRBV28 | many | TGTGCCAGCAGTTTCTACGGGAGGCGAAAAGAGACCCAGTACTTC | CASSFYGRRKETQYF
TRBD1 | TRBJ1-6 | TRBV12-3/TRBV12-4 | NA | TGTGCCAGCAGTCAGGGGGCAGGTAATTCACCCCTCCACTTT | CASSQGAGNSPLHF
TRBD1 | TRBJ1-6 | TRBV6-2/TRBV6-3 | NA | TGTGCCAGCAGTAACCTTCGACAGGGGGCTAATTCACCCCTCCACTTT | CASSNLRQGANSPLHF
TRBD1 | TRBJ2-7 | TRBV19 | many | TGTGCCAGTAGTTCTCAGGGGGTCCCCTACGAGCAGTACTTC | CASSSQGVPYEQYF
TRBD2 | TRBJ2-7 | TRBV11-2 | few | TGTGCCAGCAGCTCATACGGGGGGGGAGCCTACGAGCAGTACTTC | CASSSYGGGAYEQYF
TRBD1 | TRBJ1-3 | TRBV5-1 | many | TGCGCCAGCAGCTTGGCCGGGACAGCCTCTGGAAACACCATATATTTT | CASSLAGTASGNTIYF
NA | TRBJ2-7 | TRBV20-1 | many | TGCAGTGCCAGCGGGTTTAGCTACGAGCAGTACTTC | CSASGFSYEQYF
NA | TRBJ2-5 | TRBV6-2/TRBV6-3 | many | TGTGCCAGCAGTTACCCTCAAACCAGAGGATATGGAGAGACCCAGTACTTC | CASSYPQTRGYGETQYF
NA | TRBJ2-7 | TRBV6-1 | many | TGTGCCAGCAGCAATGGACAAGGTGGCTCCTACGAGCAGTACTTC | CASSNGQGGSYEQYF
TRBD1 | TRBJ2-7 | TRBV11-2 | many | TGTGCCAGCAGCTTAGGGGGACAGGGATACGAGCAGTACTTC | CASSLGGQGYEQYF
TRBD2 | TRBJ2-2 | TRBV4-2 | many | TGTGCCAGCAGCCAAGAAGCGGGAGGGACCGGGGAGCTGTTTTTT | CASSQEAGGTGELFF
NA | TRBJ1-2 | TRBV6-2/TRBV6-3 | many | TGTGCCAGCAGTTACGGCCCTCGTTGGAACACGAGCGGCTATGGCTACACCTTC | CASSYGPRWNTSGYGYTF
TRBD1 | TRBJ1-6 | TRBV2 | many | TGTGCCAGCAACAGACAGGGGAGTTCACCCCTCCACTTT | CASNRQGSSPLHF
NA | TRBJ2-5 | TRBV29-1 | many | TGCAGCGTTGTTTTAAACGGGTTCGTCCAAGAGACCCAGTACTTC | CSVVLNGFVQETQYF
NA | TRBJ2-7 | TRBV6-1 | many | TGTGCCAGCAGTCTCCGGACACGAGCCGAGCAGTACTTC | CASSLRTRAEQYF
TRBD1 | TRBJ1-6 | TRBV15 | NA | TGTGCCACCAGCAGCCATTACAGGGGTCGGGGTCCCCTCCACTTT | CATSSHYRGRGPLHF
TRBD1 | TRBJ1-1 | TRBV12-3/TRBV12-4 | few | TGTGCCAGCAGTTTAGCCCACAGGGGACCCAATGAAGCTTTCTTT | CASSLAHRGPNEAFF
TRBD1 | TRBJ2-4 | TRBV6-5 | many | TGTGCCAGCAGCCGAGGACAGGAGAACCAAAACATTCAGTACTTC | CASSRGQENQNIQYF
NA | TRBJ1-5 | TRBV2 | many | TGTGCCAGCAACCTTAGGAATCAGCCCCAGCATTTT | CASNLRNQPQHF
TRBD1 | TRBJ2-7 | TRBV6-5 | many | TGTGCCGGATCAACCGGGACAGGGCGGTACGAGCAGTACTTC | CAGSTGTGRYEQYF
TRBD2 | TRBJ2-5 | TRBV12-3/TRBV12-4 | many | TGTGCCAGCAGTTTAGGGCCTAGCGGGGGGCAAGAGACCCAGTACTTC | CASSLGPSGGQETQYF
NA | TRBJ1-5 | TRBV6-1 | many | TGTGCCGGGGGCAATCAGCCCCAGCATTTT | CAGGNQPQHF
NA | TRBJ1-2 | TRBV7-9 | many | TGTGCCAGCAGATTAGTAGGACAGACCTATGGCTACACCTTC | CASRLVGQTYGYTF
NA | TRBJ1-1 | TRBV20-1 | NA | TGCAGTGCTAGAGGCTACGAAGCTTTCTTT | CSARGYEAFF
NA | TRBJ1-2 | TRBV11-1 | many | TGTGCCAGCAGCCCGAGCAGGGGTCGACTGAACTATGGCTACACCTTC | CASSPSRGRLNYGYTF
NA | TRBJ2-7 | TRBV28 | few | TGTGCCAGCAGTTATAAGCGGGCGGAGCAGTACTTC | CASSYKRAEQYF
NA | TRBJ2-4 | TRBV29-1 | many | TGCAGCGGCCAGGGGAGAGGCATTCAGTACTTC | CSGQGRGIQYF
NA | TRBJ2-2 | TRBV30 | NA | TGTGCCTGGATCTTACAGAACACCGGGGAGCTGTTTTTT | CAWILQNTGELFF
TRBD1 | TRBJ2-7 | TRBV2 | NA | TGTGCCAGCAGACCGGACAGGCCCTACGAGCAGTACTTC | CASRPDRPYEQYF
TRBD2 | TRBJ2-4 | TRBV4-1 | many | TGCGCCAGCAGCCCCTACCGGGAGGGAGGGCCGAACATTCAGTACTTC | CASSPYREGGPNIQYF
TRBD1 | TRBJ1-2 | TRBV12-3/TRBV12-4 | NA | TGTGCCAGCAGTCCTAGTCCGACAGGGGGCTATGGCTACACCTTC | CASSPSPTGGYGYTF
NA | TRBJ2-7 | TRBV20-1 | many | TGCAGTGCTAGAGGGCTAGCGTCCATATCCTACGAGCAGTACTTC | CSARGLASISYEQYF